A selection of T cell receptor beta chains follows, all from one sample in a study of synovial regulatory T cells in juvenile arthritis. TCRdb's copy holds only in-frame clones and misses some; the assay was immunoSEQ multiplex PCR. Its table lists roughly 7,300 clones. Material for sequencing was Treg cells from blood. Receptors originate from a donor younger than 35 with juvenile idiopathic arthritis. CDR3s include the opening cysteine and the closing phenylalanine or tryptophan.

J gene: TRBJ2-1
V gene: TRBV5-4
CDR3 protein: CASSLVGTSNNEQFF

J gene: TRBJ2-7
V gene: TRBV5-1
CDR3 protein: CASSLGIEQYF

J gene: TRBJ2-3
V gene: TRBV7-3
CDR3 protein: CASSLSGDTQYF

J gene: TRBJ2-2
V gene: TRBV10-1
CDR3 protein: CASSDWTGGTGELFF

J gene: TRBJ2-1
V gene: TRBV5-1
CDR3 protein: CASRGADFIDEQFF

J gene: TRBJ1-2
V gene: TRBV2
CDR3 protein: CASSFIPQVYGYTF

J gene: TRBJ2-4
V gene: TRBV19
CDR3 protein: CASSPEGLAKNIQYF

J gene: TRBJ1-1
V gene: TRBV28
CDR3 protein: CASSLTGGGTEAFF

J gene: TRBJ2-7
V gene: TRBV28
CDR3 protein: CASSFFRPEQMRYEQYF

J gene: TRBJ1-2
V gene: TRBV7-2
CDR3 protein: CASSLWGDYGYTF

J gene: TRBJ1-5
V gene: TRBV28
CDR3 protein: CASSTSGTGRSNQPQHF

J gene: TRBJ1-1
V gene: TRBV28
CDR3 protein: CASSLSTVNTEAFF

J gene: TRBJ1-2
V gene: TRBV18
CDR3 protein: CASSPISRTNYGYTF

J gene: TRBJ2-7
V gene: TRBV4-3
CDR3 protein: CASSQDPGQGRRTQYF

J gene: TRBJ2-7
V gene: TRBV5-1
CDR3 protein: CASSSTGGSYEQYF

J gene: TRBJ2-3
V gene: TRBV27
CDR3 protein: CASSRTSGSATDTQYF

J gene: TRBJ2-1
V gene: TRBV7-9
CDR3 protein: CASSLGNEQFF

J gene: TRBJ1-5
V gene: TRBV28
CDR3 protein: CASSFLQVSQHF

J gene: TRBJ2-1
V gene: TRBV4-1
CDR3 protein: CASSQDGIAVDEQFF

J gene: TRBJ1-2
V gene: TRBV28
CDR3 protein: CASTLVGELYGYTF